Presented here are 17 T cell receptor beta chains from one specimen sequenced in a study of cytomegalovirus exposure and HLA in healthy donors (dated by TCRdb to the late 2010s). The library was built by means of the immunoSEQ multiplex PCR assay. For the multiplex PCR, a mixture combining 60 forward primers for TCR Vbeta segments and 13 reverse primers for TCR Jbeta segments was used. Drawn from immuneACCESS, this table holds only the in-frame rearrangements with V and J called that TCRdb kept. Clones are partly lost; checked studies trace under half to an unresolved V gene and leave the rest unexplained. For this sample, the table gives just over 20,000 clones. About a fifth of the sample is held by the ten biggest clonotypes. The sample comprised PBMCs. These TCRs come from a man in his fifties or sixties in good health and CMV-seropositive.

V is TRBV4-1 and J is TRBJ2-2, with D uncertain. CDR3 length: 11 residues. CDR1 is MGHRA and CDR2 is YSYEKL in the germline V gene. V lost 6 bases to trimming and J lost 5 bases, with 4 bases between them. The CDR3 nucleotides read TGCGCCAGCAGTATAACCGGGGAGCTGTTTTTT. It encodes CASSITGELFF.

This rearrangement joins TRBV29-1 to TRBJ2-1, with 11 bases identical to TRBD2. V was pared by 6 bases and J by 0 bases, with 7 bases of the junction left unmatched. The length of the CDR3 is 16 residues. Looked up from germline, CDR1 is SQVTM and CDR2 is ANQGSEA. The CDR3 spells CSVKTSGASSYNEQFF. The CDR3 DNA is TGCAGCGTGAAGACTAGCGGGGCGAGCTCCTACAATGAGCAGTTCTTC.

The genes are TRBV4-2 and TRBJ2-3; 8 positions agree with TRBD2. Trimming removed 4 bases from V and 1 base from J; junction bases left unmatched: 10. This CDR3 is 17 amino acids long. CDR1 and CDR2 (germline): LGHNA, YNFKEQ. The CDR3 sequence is CASSLRERAGGTDTQYF. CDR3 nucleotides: TGTGCCAGCAGCCTCAGGGAAAGAGCGGGGGGCACAGATACGCAGTATTTT.

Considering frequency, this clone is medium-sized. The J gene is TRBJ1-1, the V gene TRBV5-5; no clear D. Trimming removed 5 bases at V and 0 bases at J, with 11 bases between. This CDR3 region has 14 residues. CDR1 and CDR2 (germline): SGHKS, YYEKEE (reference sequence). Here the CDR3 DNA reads TGTGCCAGCAGGACACAAGGAATGAACACTGAAGCTTTCTTT. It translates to CASRTQGMNTEAFF. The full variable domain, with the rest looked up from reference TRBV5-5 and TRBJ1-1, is DAGVTQSPTHLIKTRGQQVTLRCSPISGHKSVSWYQQVLGQGPQFIFQYYEKEERGRGNFPDRFSARQFPNYSSELNVNALLLGDSALYLCASRTQGMNTEAFFGQGTRLTVV.

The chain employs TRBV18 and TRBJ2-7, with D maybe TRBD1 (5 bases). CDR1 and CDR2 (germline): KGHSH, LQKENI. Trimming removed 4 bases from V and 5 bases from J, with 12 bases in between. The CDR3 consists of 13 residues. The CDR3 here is CASSLSEGDEQYF. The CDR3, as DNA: TGTGCCAGCTCACTTTCTGAAGGGGACGAGCAGTACTTC.

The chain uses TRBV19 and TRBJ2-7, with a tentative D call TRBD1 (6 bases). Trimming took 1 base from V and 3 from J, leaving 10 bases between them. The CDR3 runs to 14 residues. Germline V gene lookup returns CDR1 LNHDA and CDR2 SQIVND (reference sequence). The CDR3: CASSIAAGDYEQYF. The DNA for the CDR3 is TGTGCCAGTAGTATAGCGGCAGGGGACTACGAGCAGTACTTC. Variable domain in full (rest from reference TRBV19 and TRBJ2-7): DGGITQSPKYLFRKEGQNVTLSCEQNLNHDAMYWYRQDPGQGLRLIYYSQIVNDFQKGDIAEGYSVSREKKESFPLTVTSAQKNPTAFYLCASSIAAGDYEQYFGPGTRLTVT.

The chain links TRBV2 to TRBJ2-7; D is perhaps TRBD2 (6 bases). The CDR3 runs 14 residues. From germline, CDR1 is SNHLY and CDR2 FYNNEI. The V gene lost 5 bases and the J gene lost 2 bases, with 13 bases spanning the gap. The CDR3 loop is CASSIVSGAYEQYF. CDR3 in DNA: TGTGCCAGCAGTATCGTTAGCGGAGCCTACGAGCAGTACTTC.

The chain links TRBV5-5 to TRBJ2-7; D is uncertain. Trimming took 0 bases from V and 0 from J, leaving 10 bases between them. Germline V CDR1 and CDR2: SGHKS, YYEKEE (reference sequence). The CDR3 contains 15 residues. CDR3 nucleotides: TGTGCCAGCAGCTTGGAAGCTACGAGCTCCTACGAGCAGTACTTC. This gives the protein CASSLEATSSYEQYF.

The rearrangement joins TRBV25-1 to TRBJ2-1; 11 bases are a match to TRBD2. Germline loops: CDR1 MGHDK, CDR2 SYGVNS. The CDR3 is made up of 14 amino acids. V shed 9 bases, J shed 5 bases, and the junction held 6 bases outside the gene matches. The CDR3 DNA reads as TGTGCCAGTGCCTTAGCGGGAGGGAACAATGAGCAGTTCTTC. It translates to CASALAGGNNEQFF.

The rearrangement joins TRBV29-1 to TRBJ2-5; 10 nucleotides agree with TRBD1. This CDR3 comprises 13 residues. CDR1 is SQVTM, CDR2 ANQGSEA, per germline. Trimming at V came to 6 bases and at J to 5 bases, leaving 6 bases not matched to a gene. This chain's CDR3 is CSVGGTGVETQYF. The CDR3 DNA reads TGCAGCGTGGGGGGGACAGGGGTTGAGACCCAGTACTTC.

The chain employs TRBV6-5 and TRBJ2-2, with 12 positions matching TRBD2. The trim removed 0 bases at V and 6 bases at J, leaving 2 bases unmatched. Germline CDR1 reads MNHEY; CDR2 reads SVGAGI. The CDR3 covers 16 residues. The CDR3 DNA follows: TGTGCCAGCAGTTACTCGAGACTAGCGGGAGCCGGGGAGCTGTTTTTT. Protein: CASSYSRLAGAGELFF.

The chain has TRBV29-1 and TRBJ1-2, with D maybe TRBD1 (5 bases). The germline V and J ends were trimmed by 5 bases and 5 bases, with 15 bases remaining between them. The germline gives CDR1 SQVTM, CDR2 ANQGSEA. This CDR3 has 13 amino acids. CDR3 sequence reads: CSVRSSGLYGYTF. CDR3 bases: TGCAGCGTTAGATCGTCGGGACTGTATGGCTACACCTTC.

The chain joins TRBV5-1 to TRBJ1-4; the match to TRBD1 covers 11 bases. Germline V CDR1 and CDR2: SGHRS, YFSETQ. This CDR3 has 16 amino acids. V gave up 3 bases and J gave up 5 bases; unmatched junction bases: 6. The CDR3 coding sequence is TGCGCCAGCAGCTACGGGACAGGGGGACCGAATGAAAAACTGTTTTTT. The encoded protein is CASSYGTGGPNEKLFF.

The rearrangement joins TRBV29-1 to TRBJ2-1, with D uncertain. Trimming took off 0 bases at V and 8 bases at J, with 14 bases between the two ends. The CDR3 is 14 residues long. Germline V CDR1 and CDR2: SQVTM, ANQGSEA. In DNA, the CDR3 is TGCAGCGTTGAAGAGGTAGTGATCGTGGATGAGCAGTTCTTC. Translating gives CSVEEVVIVDEQFF.

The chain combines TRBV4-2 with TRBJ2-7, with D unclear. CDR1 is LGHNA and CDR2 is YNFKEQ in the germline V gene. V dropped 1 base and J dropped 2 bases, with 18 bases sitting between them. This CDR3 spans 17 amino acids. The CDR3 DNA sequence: TGTGCCAGCAGCCAAGGCGAGAGTCCGACTTCAGCCTACGAGCAGTACTTC. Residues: CASSQGESPTSAYEQYF.

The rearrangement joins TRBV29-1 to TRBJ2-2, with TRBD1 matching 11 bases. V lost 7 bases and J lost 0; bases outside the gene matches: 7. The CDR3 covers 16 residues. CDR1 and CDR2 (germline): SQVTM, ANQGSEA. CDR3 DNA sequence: TGCAGCGCCGGACAGGGGGCCTTGACGAACACCGGGGAGCTGTTTTTT. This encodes CSAGQGALTNTGELFF.

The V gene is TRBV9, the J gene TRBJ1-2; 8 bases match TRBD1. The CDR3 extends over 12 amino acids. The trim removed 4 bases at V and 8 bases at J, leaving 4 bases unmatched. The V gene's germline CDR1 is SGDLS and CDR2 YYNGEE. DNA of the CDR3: TGTGCCAGCAGCAAGCGGACAGGGGGCTACACCTTC. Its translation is CASSKRTGGYTF.